These T cell receptor beta chains were read from a single sample in a study of control samples from healthy donors and cancer patients. Method: immunoSEQ multiplex PCR; TCRdb's copy keeps in-frame clones and lacks some. The sample includes about 140,000 clones, around 90% of them seen just once. Specimen: blood. These receptors originate from a man aged 25-45 years in good health. Both conserved end residues are part of each CDR3. D genes are given only for firm matches. Clone size appears in some rows only: once, few, many, or a class for an expanded clone.

j_gene: TRBJ2-5
abundance: -
v_gene: TRBV7-9
d_gene: -
CDR3aa: CASSPKGLGETQYF

j_gene: TRBJ1-1
abundance: -
v_gene: TRBV28
d_gene: TRBD1
CDR3aa: CASFSDRVEAFF

j_gene: TRBJ2-3
abundance: -
v_gene: TRBV7-9
d_gene: TRBD2
CDR3aa: CASSLVTGSSGSPRGTQYF

j_gene: TRBJ2-1
abundance: -
v_gene: TRBV11-2
d_gene: -
CDR3aa: CASSSLSSYNEQFF

j_gene: TRBJ2-7
abundance: -
v_gene: TRBV27
d_gene: -
CDR3aa: CASSWDGTYEQYF

j_gene: TRBJ1-1
abundance: once
v_gene: TRBV5-1
d_gene: -
CDR3aa: CASSFDLSGGTEAFF

j_gene: TRBJ2-3
abundance: -
v_gene: TRBV14
d_gene: -
CDR3aa: CASSQELGRDTQYF

j_gene: TRBJ2-1
abundance: once
v_gene: TRBV6-2/TRBV6-3
d_gene: -
CDR3aa: CASSSRDSGQNEQFF

j_gene: TRBJ2-7
abundance: once
v_gene: TRBV28
d_gene: TRBD2
CDR3aa: CATSGLAYEQYF

j_gene: TRBJ1-1
abundance: -
v_gene: TRBV28
d_gene: -
CDR3aa: CASSFGWFGARAFF

j_gene: TRBJ1-5
abundance: once
v_gene: TRBV2
d_gene: TRBD1
CDR3aa: CASRGAGTVWDQPQHF

j_gene: TRBJ1-2
abundance: -
v_gene: TRBV6-1
d_gene: -
CDR3aa: CASSEALRAGNYGYTF

j_gene: TRBJ2-7
abundance: -
v_gene: TRBV6-5
d_gene: -
CDR3aa: CASSYSWAETYEQYF

j_gene: TRBJ1-1
abundance: once
v_gene: TRBV18
d_gene: -
CDR3aa: CASSPQWADTEAFF

j_gene: TRBJ2-7
abundance: -
v_gene: TRBV3-1/TRBV3-2
d_gene: TRBD2
CDR3aa: CASSPGLAEYEQYF

j_gene: TRBJ1-1
abundance: -
v_gene: TRBV19
d_gene: -
CDR3aa: CASSIENTEAFF

j_gene: TRBJ2-1
abundance: -
v_gene: TRBV28
d_gene: TRBD2
CDR3aa: CASRLAEIYNEQFF

j_gene: TRBJ1-2
abundance: -
v_gene: TRBV2
d_gene: -
CDR3aa: CATQDSSDGYTF

j_gene: TRBJ1-1
abundance: -
v_gene: TRBV6-5
d_gene: TRBD1
CDR3aa: CASSLGQRNTEAFF

j_gene: TRBJ1-2
abundance: -
v_gene: TRBV18
d_gene: TRBD1
CDR3aa: CASSPLARTGLVDGYTF

j_gene: TRBJ2-1
abundance: -
v_gene: TRBV4-1
d_gene: -
CDR3aa: CASSQDWRNEQFF

j_gene: TRBJ2-3
abundance: -
v_gene: TRBV7-9
d_gene: -
CDR3aa: CASSLVLDPDTQYF

j_gene: TRBJ2-1
abundance: -
v_gene: TRBV24-1
d_gene: -
CDR3aa: CATSDPGSNEQFF

j_gene: TRBJ1-5
abundance: -
v_gene: TRBV6-5
d_gene: -
CDR3aa: CASSQLSTDQPQHF

j_gene: TRBJ2-1
abundance: -
v_gene: TRBV10-3
d_gene: TRBD2
CDR3aa: CAIYSGRATHDYNEQFF

j_gene: TRBJ2-3
abundance: -
v_gene: TRBV2
d_gene: TRBD2
CDR3aa: CASSGTSSVDTQYF

j_gene: TRBJ1-5
abundance: -
v_gene: TRBV27
d_gene: -
CDR3aa: CASSLGGGNQPQHF

j_gene: TRBJ1-6
abundance: -
v_gene: TRBV10-3
d_gene: -
CDR3aa: CAISEGSSYNSPLHF

j_gene: TRBJ2-7
abundance: many
v_gene: TRBV20-1
d_gene: TRBD2
CDR3aa: CSASRGTSGYEQYF

j_gene: TRBJ2-1
abundance: -
v_gene: TRBV15
d_gene: -
CDR3aa: CATSRGPGLSYNEQFF

j_gene: TRBJ2-1
abundance: -
v_gene: TRBV30
d_gene: -
CDR3aa: CAWSLRLGDEQFF

j_gene: TRBJ1-2
abundance: -
v_gene: TRBV30
d_gene: -
CDR3aa: CAWIEGQYGYTF

j_gene: TRBJ1-2
abundance: -
v_gene: TRBV24-1
d_gene: TRBD1
CDR3aa: CATSDRTGRRHTF

j_gene: TRBJ1-4
abundance: -
v_gene: TRBV6-4
d_gene: -
CDR3aa: CASSPRGGAATNEKLFF

j_gene: TRBJ2-3
abundance: -
v_gene: TRBV15
d_gene: -
CDR3aa: CATSRDFGADTQYF

j_gene: TRBJ1-1
abundance: once
v_gene: TRBV14
d_gene: -
CDR3aa: CASSQVREGAVAFF

j_gene: TRBJ2-2
abundance: -
v_gene: TRBV11-3
d_gene: -
CDR3aa: CASSPRRVEGGELFF

j_gene: TRBJ1-4
abundance: -
v_gene: TRBV19
d_gene: -
CDR3aa: CASSIRSSSEKLFF

j_gene: TRBJ1-5
abundance: once
v_gene: TRBV10-1
d_gene: -
CDR3aa: CASSEVIQPEDQPQHF

j_gene: TRBJ2-3
abundance: -
v_gene: TRBV19
d_gene: TRBD2
CDR3aa: CASSALAGGLSDTQYF

j_gene: TRBJ1-6
abundance: -
v_gene: TRBV6-5
d_gene: TRBD1
CDR3aa: CASTGQGVFDSPLHF

j_gene: TRBJ2-5
abundance: -
v_gene: TRBV29-1
d_gene: TRBD2
CDR3aa: CSVSLAGVQETQYF

j_gene: TRBJ2-5
abundance: -
v_gene: TRBV7-2
d_gene: -
CDR3aa: CASSLGGSKETQYF

j_gene: TRBJ1-1
abundance: -
v_gene: TRBV5-6
d_gene: -
CDR3aa: CASSLWQANTEAFF

j_gene: TRBJ1-5
abundance: -
v_gene: TRBV27
d_gene: -
CDR3aa: CASSLLADSNQPQHF

j_gene: TRBJ2-5
abundance: -
v_gene: TRBV4-1
d_gene: -
CDR3aa: CASSQGHQETQYF

j_gene: TRBJ2-6
abundance: -
v_gene: TRBV5-1
d_gene: -
CDR3aa: CASSLEGISGANVLTF

j_gene: TRBJ2-7
abundance: once
v_gene: TRBV7-6
d_gene: -
CDR3aa: CASSLGAGDTYEQYF

j_gene: TRBJ1-1
abundance: -
v_gene: TRBV2
d_gene: -
CDR3aa: CASSDQGNTEAFF

j_gene: TRBJ1-4
abundance: -
v_gene: TRBV24-1
d_gene: -
CDR3aa: CATSDGPRTNEKLFF

j_gene: TRBJ1-2
abundance: -
v_gene: TRBV29-1
d_gene: TRBD1
CDR3aa: CSVQGARDGYTF

j_gene: TRBJ2-7
abundance: -
v_gene: TRBV18
d_gene: -
CDR3aa: CASSPRDIREQYF

j_gene: TRBJ2-7
abundance: -
v_gene: TRBV28
d_gene: TRBD2
CDR3aa: CASTVAWGGEQYF